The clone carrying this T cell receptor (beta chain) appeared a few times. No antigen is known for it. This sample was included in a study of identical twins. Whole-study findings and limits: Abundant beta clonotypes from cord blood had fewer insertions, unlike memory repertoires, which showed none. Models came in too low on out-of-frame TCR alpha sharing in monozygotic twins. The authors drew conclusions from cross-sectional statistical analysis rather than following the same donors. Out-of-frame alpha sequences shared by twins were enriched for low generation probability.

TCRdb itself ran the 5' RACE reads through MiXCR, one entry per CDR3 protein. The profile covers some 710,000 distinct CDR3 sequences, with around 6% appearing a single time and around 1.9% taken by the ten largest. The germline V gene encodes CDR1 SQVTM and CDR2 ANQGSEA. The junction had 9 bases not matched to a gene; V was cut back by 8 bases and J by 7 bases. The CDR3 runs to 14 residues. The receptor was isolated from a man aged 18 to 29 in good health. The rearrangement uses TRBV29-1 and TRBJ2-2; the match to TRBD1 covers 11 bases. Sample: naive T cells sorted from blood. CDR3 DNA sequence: TGCAGCACTCGGACAGGGGGCGAAATCGGGGAGCTGTTTTTT. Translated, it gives CSTRTGGEIGELFF.